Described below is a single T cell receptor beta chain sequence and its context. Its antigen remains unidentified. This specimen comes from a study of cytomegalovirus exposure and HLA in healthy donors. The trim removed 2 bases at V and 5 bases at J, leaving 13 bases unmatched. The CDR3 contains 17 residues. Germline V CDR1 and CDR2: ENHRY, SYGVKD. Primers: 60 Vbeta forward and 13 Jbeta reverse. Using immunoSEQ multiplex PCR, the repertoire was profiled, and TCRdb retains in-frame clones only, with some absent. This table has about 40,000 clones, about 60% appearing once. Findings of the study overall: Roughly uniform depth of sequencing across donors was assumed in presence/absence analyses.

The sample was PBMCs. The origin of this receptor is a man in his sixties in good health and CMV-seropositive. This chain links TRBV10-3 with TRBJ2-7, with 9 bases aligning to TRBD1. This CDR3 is CAISETNAGQGSHEQYF. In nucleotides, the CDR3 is TGTGCCATCAGTGAGACCAACGCGGGACAGGGTTCCCACGAGCAGTACTTC.